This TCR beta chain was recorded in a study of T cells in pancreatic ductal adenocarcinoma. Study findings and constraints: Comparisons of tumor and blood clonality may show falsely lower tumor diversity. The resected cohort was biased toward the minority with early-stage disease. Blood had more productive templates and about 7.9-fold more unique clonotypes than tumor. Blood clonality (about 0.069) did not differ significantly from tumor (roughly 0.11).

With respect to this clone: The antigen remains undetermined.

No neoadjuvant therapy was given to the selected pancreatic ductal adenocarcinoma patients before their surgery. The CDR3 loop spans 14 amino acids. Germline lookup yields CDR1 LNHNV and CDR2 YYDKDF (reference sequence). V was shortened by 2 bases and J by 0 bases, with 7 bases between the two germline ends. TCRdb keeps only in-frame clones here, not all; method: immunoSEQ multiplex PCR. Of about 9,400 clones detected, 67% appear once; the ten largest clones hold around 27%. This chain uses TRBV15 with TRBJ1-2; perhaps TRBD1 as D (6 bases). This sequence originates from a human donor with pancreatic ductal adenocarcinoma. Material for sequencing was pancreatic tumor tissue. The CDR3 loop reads CATSRRQANYGYTF. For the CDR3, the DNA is TGTGCCACCAGCAGACGACAGGCTAACTATGGCTACACCTTC.